The 25 T cell receptor beta chains given below trace back to one sample, sequenced in a study of T cell responses to AZD1222 COVID-19 vaccine. Only in-frame clones appear in the TCRdb table, and some are missing; sequencing was by immunoSEQ multiplex PCR. Of 100,000 to 150,000 clones listed, around 92% are singletons. This specimen consisted of peripheral blood, obtained on day 0 of AZD1222 vaccination. These receptors were taken from an adult in good health.

The V call is TRBV7-9, the J call TRBJ2-1, with D perhaps matching TRBD2 (6 bases). This CDR3 spans 14 amino acids. V was pared by 1 base and J by 5 bases, with 9 bases between. In germline, CDR1 is SEHNR, CDR2 FQNEAQ (reference sequence). This chain's CDR3 is CASSLVAANNEQFF. As DNA, the CDR3 is TGTGCCAGCAGCTTAGTAGCGGCTAACAATGAGCAGTTCTTC.

The genes are TRBV20-1 and TRBJ1-2; D gene unclear. CDR1 is DFQATT, CDR2 SNEGSKA, per germline (reference sequence). This CDR3 has 10 amino acids. With 0 bases removed from V and 7 bases from J, the gap between germline ends came to 3 bases. The CDR3 nucleotides read TGCAGTGCTAGAGAAGGTGGCTACACCTTC. Translation gives CSAREGGYTF.

The gene calls are TRBV5-6 and TRBJ1-3; possibly TRBD1 for D (6 bases). V was pared by 0 bases and J by 4 bases, with 11 bases between. The length of the CDR3 is 15 residues. Germline CDR1 is SGHDT and CDR2 is YYEEEE. The CDR3 region has the DNA TGTGCCAGCAGCTTGGATCCAGGGGAAGGAAACACCATATATTTT. Amino acids: CASSLDPGEGNTIYF.

V gene TRBV9 combines with J gene TRBJ1-2; weak D call: TRBD1 (5 bases). The germline V gene has CDR1 SGDLS and CDR2 YYNGEE. Trimming pared 0 bases from V and 3 bases from J, leaving 15 bases between. This CDR3 is 16 amino acids long. The CDR3, as DNA: TGTGCCAGCAGCGTAGGACGGGGAACAGGTTACTATGGCTACACCTTC. Amino acid sequence: CASSVGRGTGYYGYTF.

This chain uses TRBV20-1 with TRBJ2-1; 7 bases fit TRBD1. This CDR3 is built from 17 residues. The germline CDR1 and CDR2 sequences are DFQATT and SNEGSKA (reference sequence). V dropped 3 bases and J dropped 0; count of bases not matched to a gene: 11. CDR3 DNA: TGCAGTGCTAGTAGAAGGACAGGACGTAGCTCCTACAATGAGCAGTTCTTC. It is translated as CSASRRTGRSSYNEQFF.

The chain couples TRBV30 to TRBJ2-7; 10 bases line up with TRBD1. J was trimmed by 5 bases and V by 8 bases; bases with no gene match: 6. This CDR3 is 12 amino acids long. Germline CDR1 GTSNPN, CDR2 SVGIG (reference sequence). CDR3 nucleotides: TGTGCCGAGGGGGGACAGGGGAACGAGCAGTACTTC. Translating gives CAEGGQGNEQYF.

This sequence joins TRBV5-4 and TRBJ1-2; 9 positions match TRBD1. CDR1 and CDR2 (germline): SGHNT, YYREEE (reference sequence). J gave up 7 bases and V 0 bases, and 4 bases lay outside the gene matches. The CDR3 runs 14 residues. The DNA of the CDR3 is TGTGCCAGCAGCTTGGTCGGGACAGGGTCTGGCTACACCTTC. It translates to CASSLVGTGSGYTF.

The sample holds one count of this clone. V and J are TRBV15 and TRBJ2-7; the D is unclear. The CDR3 contains 13 residues. Germline CDR1 is LNHNV and CDR2 is YYDKDF (reference sequence). The ends were cut back, 0 bases at V and 4 bases at J, with 7 bases in the middle. The CDR3 sequence: CATSRDPRYEQYF. In DNA, the CDR3 is TGTGCCACCAGCAGAGATCCCAGGTACGAGCAGTACTTC. Full variable domain (outside the CDR3, taken from reference TRBV15 and TRBJ2-7): DAMVIQNPRYQVTQFGKPVTLSCSQTLNHNVMYWYQQKSSQAPKLLFHYYDKDFNNEADTPDNFQSRRPNTSFCFLDIRSPGLGDTAMYLCATSRDPRYEQYFGPGTRLTVT.

The chain has TRBV19 and TRBJ1-1, with D possibly being TRBD1 (6 bases). The CDR3 totals 15 residues. V was pared by 3 bases and J by 0 bases, with 11 bases between. Per germline, CDR1 LNHDA and CDR2 SQIVND (reference sequence). This chain's CDR3 is CASSMIGGMNTEAFF. The CDR3 region has the DNA TGTGCCAGTAGTATGATAGGGGGTATGAACACTGAAGCTTTCTTT.

The V call is TRBV6-5, the J call TRBJ2-4, with a weak D call TRBD1 (5 bases). Per the germline V gene, CDR1 is MNHEY and CDR2 is SVGAGI. Trimming shortened V by 5 bases and J by 4 bases, and 9 bases separated the two germline ends. The CDR3 spans 13 residues. The CDR3 DNA sequence: TGTGCCAGCAGTACCAGACAGAAAAACATTCAGTACTTC. It encodes CASSTRQKNIQYF.

Notes on this clone: The same CDR3 also results from other DNA sequences found in this sample. The CDR3 bases are TGTGCCATCTCCGTAGCGGGAGGGCCCGAGCAGTACTTC. This sequence encodes CAISVAGGPEQYF. The chain carries TRBV10-3 and TRBJ2-7; 11 nucleotides line up with TRBD2. Germline CDR1 is ENHRY and CDR2 is SYGVKD. J gave up 6 bases and V 8 bases, and 6 bases lay outside the gene matches. The CDR3 is 13 residues long.

The chain links TRBV15 to TRBJ2-5; the match to TRBD1 covers 11 bases. Losses at the gene ends were 3 bases for V and 7 bases for J; bases not matched to a gene: 10. The CDR3 contains 16 residues. CDR1 LNHNV and CDR2 YYDKDF come from the germline V gene (reference sequence). Here the CDR3 reads CATSSADRGLGGTQYF. DNA of the CDR3: TGTGCCACCAGCAGTGCGGACAGGGGGCTTGGGGGGACCCAGTACTTC.

The rearrangement links TRBV6-2 or TRBV6-3 to TRBJ2-1, with a tentative D call TRBD2 (5 bases). Trimming shortened V by 6 bases and J by 10 bases, and 25 bases separated the two germline ends. Germline lookup yields CDR1 MNHEY and CDR2 SVGEGT. The CDR3 totals 16 residues. CDR3 residues: CASSDGELEGPAEQFF. CDR3 sequence (DNA): TGTGCCAGCAGCGACGGTGAACTAGAGGGTCCCGCCGAGCAGTTCTTC.

The V and J genes are TRBV10-3 and TRBJ2-4, with TRBD2 matching over 13 bases. The V gene's germline CDR1 is ENHRY and CDR2 SYGVKD. V was clipped by 10 bases and J by 1 base; unmatched bases: 16. The CDR3 contains 19 residues. The CDR3 DNA is TGTGCCACCTCCGGTTTACGACTAGCGGGAGGAGTGGCCAAAAACATTCAGTACTTC. This sequence encodes CATSGLRLAGGVAKNIQYF.

The chain employs TRBV7-2 and TRBJ1-1; D gene ambiguous. The germline gives CDR1 SGHTA, CDR2 FQGNSA. CDR3 size: 12 residues. Deletions cut 3 bases from V and 7 bases from J, with 9 bases between. CDR3 nucleotides: TGTGCCAGCAGCTTGTCGGTTTTTGAAGCTTTCTTT. The encoded protein is CASSLSVFEAFF.

The CDR3 DNA sequence: TGTGCCAGCGGAACGGGGCGGGGGACGTTGAATGAGCAGTTCTTC. It encodes CASGTGRGTLNEQFF. The V and J genes are TRBV7-3 and TRBJ2-1; 7 bases line up with TRBD2. V shed 8 bases and J 7 bases; nucleotides not matched to a gene: 14. The CDR3 runs to 15 residues. The germline V gene encodes CDR1 SGHTA and CDR2 FQGTGA. The whole variable domain, remainder taken from reference TRBV7-3 and TRBJ2-1, is GAGVSQTPSNKVTEKGKYVELRCDPISGHTALYWYRQSLGQGPEFLIYFQGTGAADDSGLPNDRFFAVRPEGSVSTLKIQRTERGDSAVYLCASGTGRGTLNEQFFGPGTRLTVL.

The CDR3 loop is CASSQNSPQYGNTIYF. CDR3 bases: TGCGCCAGCAGCCAAAATTCTCCCCAGTATGGAAACACCATATATTTT. The rearrangement links TRBV4-1 to TRBJ1-3; D unclear. Trimming took off 2 bases at V and 3 bases at J, with 14 bases between the two ends. This CDR3 has 16 residues. The germline V gene has CDR1 MGHRA and CDR2 YSYEKL.

The rearrangement joins TRBV11-2 to TRBJ1-1; TRBD1 agrees at 9 bases. There are 17 residues in the CDR3. The germline CDR1 and CDR2 sequences are SGHAT and FQNNGV. V lost 0 bases, J lost 5 bases, and 10 bases stayed unmatched. In DNA form, the CDR3 reads TGTGCCAGCAGCTTAGATCGGGGGCGGACAGGGGAGACTGAAGCTTTCTTT. Protein: CASSLDRGRTGETEAFF.

The J gene is TRBJ1-3, the V gene TRBV18; TRBD1 matches 7 bases. The V gene's germline CDR1 is KGHSH and CDR2 LQKENI. The CDR3 covers 16 residues. J lost 4 bases, V lost 2 bases, and 8 bases had no gene match. The CDR3 protein is CASSPFEGAEGNTIYF. CDR3 bases: TGTGCCAGCTCACCATTCGAGGGGGCTGAAGGAAACACCATATATTTT.

A single count supports this clone. V and J are TRBV6-5 and TRBJ1-2; the D is unclear. Trimming took 2 bases from V and 1 from J, leaving 8 bases between them. Looked up from germline, CDR1 is MNHEY and CDR2 is SVGAGI. The CDR3 contains 14 residues. The CDR3 region is CASSYNSGNYGYTF. The CDR3 DNA reads as TGTGCCAGCAGTTACAACAGTGGTAACTATGGCTACACCTTC.

CDR3 DNA: TGTGCCAGCAGCGCAGGGGAAGGGGTTGAAGCTTTCTTT. Protein: CASSAGEGVEAFF. The rearrangement joins TRBV6-4 to TRBJ1-1, with a possible D match to TRBD1 (6 bases). V was shortened by 6 bases and J by 7 bases, with 15 bases between the two germline ends. This CDR3 region has 13 residues. Germline loops: CDR1 MRHNA, CDR2 SNTAGT.

The rearrangement links TRBV2 to TRBJ1-5; no reliable D call. The CDR3 sequence is 14 residues long. The germline CDR1 and CDR2 sequences are SNHLY and FYNNEI. V lost 0 bases to trimming and J lost 8 bases, with 11 bases between them. In DNA form, the CDR3 reads TGTGCCAGCAGTGAAGCCTCCCCCTTAGAGCCCCAGCATTTT. Its protein is CASSEASPLEPQHF.

This clone has only a few counts. This chain connects TRBV7-2 to TRBJ1-3; weak D call: TRBD1 (5 bases). The CDR3 has 15 amino acids. Germline lookup yields CDR1 SGHTA and CDR2 FQGNSA. The ends were cut back, 2 bases at V and 0 bases at J, with 8 bases in the middle. The CDR3 sequence is CASSLFQGSGNTIYF. CDR3 DNA sequence: TGTGCCAGCAGCTTATTCCAGGGCTCTGGAAACACCATATATTTT.

The rearrangement joins TRBV6-5 to TRBJ2-1; 12 nucleotides match TRBD2. Germline V lookup: CDR1 MNHEY, CDR2 SVGAGI. CDR3 length equals 15 residues. With 6 bases clipped from V and 4 bases from J, the junction kept 4 bases outside the gene matches. For the CDR3, the DNA is TGTGCCAGCAGCTTGACTAGCGGGGGATACAATGAGCAGTTCTTC. Translating gives CASSLTSGGYNEQFF.

The gene calls are TRBV19 and TRBJ1-6; 9 nucleotides line up with TRBD1. The CDR3 extends over 14 amino acids. V gave up 7 bases and J gave up 6 bases; unmatched junction bases: 4. Germline assignment: CDR1 LNHDA and CDR2 SQIVND (reference sequence). The CDR3 DNA sequence: TGTGCCAGTAACGGGGACAGGGCTAATTCACCCCTCCACTTT. This translates into CASNGDRANSPLHF.